This passage covers 14 T cell receptor beta chains from one sample sequenced in a study of T cells after yellow fever vaccination. TCRdb redid the calling of the 5' RACE reads with MiXCR, one entry per CDR3 protein. The sample contains approximately 600,000 distinct CDR3 sequences, roughly 12% of which appear only once. Here the sequenced sample was PBMCs, taken on the day of the yellow fever booster vaccination. Receptors originate from a man aged 25 to 40 who received the YFV17D yellow fever vaccine.

A few counts support this clonotype. This chain connects TRBV19 to TRBJ1-4, with a possible D match to TRBD1 (5 bases). V was clipped by 8 bases and J by 3 bases, with 16 bases between them. The CDR3 is 15 residues long. Looked up from germline, CDR1 is LNHDA and CDR2 is SQIVND (reference sequence). The CDR3, as DNA: TGTGCCAGTCAGTGGAGGGGCGCGCCTAATGAAAAACTGTTTTTT. Protein sequence: CASQWRGAPNEKLFF. The entire variable domain, with the rest obtained from reference TRBV19 and TRBJ1-4, is as follows: DGGITQSPKYLFRKEGQNVTLSCEQNLNHDAMYWYRQDPGQGLRLIYYSQIVNDFQKGDIAEGYSVSREKKESFPLTVTSAQKNPTAFYLCASQWRGAPNEKLFFGSGTQLSVL.

This clonotype was counted a single time. V gene TRBV11-2 combines with J gene TRBJ2-2; TRBD1 is a possible D gene (5 bases). V was shortened by 1 base and J by 4 bases, with 10 bases between the two germline ends. The V gene's germline CDR1 is SGHAT and CDR2 FQNNGV. This CDR3 is 15 amino acids long. The CDR3 DNA reads as TGTGCCAGCAGCTTAGGGGCAGGGCCCACCGGGGAGCTGTTTTTT. The encoded protein is CASSLGAGPTGELFF.

The chain has TRBV5-4 and TRBJ2-5; D could derive from TRBD1 or TRBD2 (5 bases each). The CDR3 is 16 amino acids. Germline V gene sequence: CDR1 SGHNT, CDR2 YYREEE (reference sequence). Trimming stripped 3 bases from V and 0 bases from J, with 15 bases between. The chain's CDR3 is CASSSDLGRYQETQYF. CDR3 bases: TGTGCCAGCAGCTCAGACCTGGGACGTTACCAAGAGACCCAGTACTTC.

This clonotype was seen only a few times. The chain carries TRBV12-3 or TRBV12-4 and TRBJ2-7; the D call may be TRBD1 or TRBD2 (7 bases each). The CDR3 is 16 residues long. The ends were cut back, 4 bases at V and 3 bases at J, with 19 bases in the middle. The chain's CDR3 is CASSSSGQGGFYEQYF. The CDR3 coding sequence is TGTGCCAGCAGTTCCTCCGGCCAGGGGGGGTTCTACGAGCAGTACTTC.

This clonotype was recorded at least ten times. The chain is built from TRBV24-1 and TRBJ2-3; D is uncertain. This CDR3 spans 11 amino acids. Trimming took off 1 base at V and 8 bases at J, with 3 bases between the two ends. From germline, CDR1 is KGHDR and CDR2 SFDVKD. Here the CDR3 reads CATSDFGTQYF. The CDR3, as DNA: TGTGCCACCAGTGATTTCGGTACGCAGTATTTT.

The chain couples TRBV4-3 to TRBJ2-3, with 7 positions matching TRBD2. CDR1 LGHNA and CDR2 YSLEER come from the germline V gene. The trim removed 4 bases at V and 5 bases at J, leaving 3 bases unmatched. The CDR3 runs to 13 residues. The CDR3 loop reads CASSRREGDTQYF. As DNA, the CDR3 is TGCGCCAGCAGCCGGAGGGAGGGAGATACGCAGTATTTT.

On this clonotype itself: A clone one base away is much larger, so this may be a read error. This rearrangement joins TRBV5-1 to TRBJ2-1, with D unclear. From germline, CDR1 is SGHRS and CDR2 YFSETQ. CDR3 length: 14 amino acids. The DNA of the CDR3 is TGCGCCAGCAGAGGAGCCTCCACACTGAATGAGCATTTCTTC. This sequence encodes CASRGASTLNEHFF.

A few counts support this clonotype. The V and J genes are TRBV5-6 and TRBJ2-4, with 8 nucleotides matching TRBD1. V lost 6 bases to trimming and J lost 6 bases; unmatched junction nucleotides: 26. Per germline, CDR1 SGHDT and CDR2 YYEEEE. This CDR3 contains 20 residues. This CDR3 reads CASTLVGGRQGASPGNIQYF. The CDR3 nucleotides are TGTGCCAGCACCCTGGTTGGAGGGCGGCAGGGGGCGTCCCCAGGAAACATTCAGTACTTC. The complete variable domain, with remaining parts taken from reference TRBV5-6 and TRBJ2-4, reads DAGVTQSPTHLIKTRGQQVTLRCSPKSGHDTVSWYQQALGQGPQFIFQYYEEEERQRGNFPDRFSGHQFPNYSSELNVNALLLGDSALYLCASTLVGGRQGASPGNIQYFGAGTRLSVL.

The V and J genes are TRBV29-1 and TRBJ2-1, with TRBD1 as a possible D gene (5 bases). This CDR3 spans 14 amino acids. V was pared by 4 bases and J by 5 bases, with 15 bases between. Germline CDR1 and CDR2: SQVTM and ANQGSEA. The CDR3 DNA sequence: TGCAGCGTTGGACAGTTAGTAGGCAACAATGAGCAGTTCTTC. It codes for CSVGQLVGNNEQFF.

The rearrangement links TRBV7-2 to TRBJ2-3; D is possibly TRBD2 (5 bases). The V end lost 6 bases, the J end lost 4 bases, and 11 bases lay between the germline ends. Germline CDR1 and CDR2: SGHTA and FQGNSA. The CDR3 is 13 residues long. The CDR3 DNA reads TGTGCCAGCAGAGCCGGGAACCCAGATACGCAGTATTTT. Translation: CASRAGNPDTQYF.

A few counts support this clonotype. The chain carries TRBV28 and TRBJ2-1, with 7 bases lining up with TRBD2. CDR1 and CDR2 (germline): MDHEN, SYDVKM. This CDR3 contains 12 residues. DNA for the CDR3: TGTGCGAGCGGGACGTCTTTCAATGAGCAGTTCTTC. Translating gives CASGTSFNEQFF.

The chain uses TRBV10-2 and TRBJ2-1, with TRBD1 matching over 9 bases. Germline trimming cut 0 bases from V and 7 bases from J; bases unmatched to any gene: 1. This CDR3 has 14 residues. Germline loops: CDR1 WSHSY, CDR2 SAAADI. The CDR3 loop reads CASSESGTGNEQFF. DNA of the CDR3: TGCGCCAGCAGTGAGTCAGGGACAGGGAATGAGCAGTTCTTC.

This clonotype was observed many times. The CDR3 loop reads CASSRSLAGDSSYEQYF. Here the CDR3 DNA reads TGTGCCAGCTCCCGAAGCCTAGCGGGCGACAGCTCCTACGAGCAGTACTTC. The rearrangement uses TRBV18 and TRBJ2-7, with 8 bases fitting TRBD2. Per germline, CDR1 KGHSH and CDR2 LQKENI. V trimming: 6 bases; J trimming: 0 bases; junction bases outside the gene matches: 13. CDR3 length: 17 residues.

The chain recombines TRBV14 with TRBJ2-3; D is perhaps TRBD2 (6 bases). Germline CDR1 and CDR2: SGHDN and FVKESK. The CDR3 extends over 16 amino acids. The ends were cut back, 5 bases at V and 5 bases at J, with 20 bases in the middle. CDR3 residues: CASSSLSGKAVDTQYF. The CDR3 DNA reads as TGTGCCAGCAGCTCACTTAGCGGAAAGGCGGTAGATACGCAGTATTTT. The full variable domain, completed using reference TRBV14 and TRBJ2-3, is EAGVTQFPSHSVIEKGQTVTLRCDPISGHDNLYWYRRVMGKEIKFLLHFVKESKQDESGMPNNRFLAERTGGTYSTLKVQPAELEDSGVYFCASSSLSGKAVDTQYFGPGTRLTVL.